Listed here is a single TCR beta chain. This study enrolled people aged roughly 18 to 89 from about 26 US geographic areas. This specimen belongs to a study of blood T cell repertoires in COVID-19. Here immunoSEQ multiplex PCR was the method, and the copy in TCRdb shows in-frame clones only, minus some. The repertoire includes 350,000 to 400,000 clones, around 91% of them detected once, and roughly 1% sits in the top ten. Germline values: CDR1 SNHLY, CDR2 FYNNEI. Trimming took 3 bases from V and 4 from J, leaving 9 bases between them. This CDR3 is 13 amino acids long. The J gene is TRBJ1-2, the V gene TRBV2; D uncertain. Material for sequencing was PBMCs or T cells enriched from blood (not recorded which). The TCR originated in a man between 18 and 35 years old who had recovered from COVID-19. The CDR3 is CASSDTPGYGYTF. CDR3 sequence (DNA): TGTGCCAGCAGTGACACCCCGGGCTATGGCTACACCTTC.